This T cell receptor beta chain was recorded in a study of T cells in tumors after PD-1 blockade (dated by TCRdb to between 2018 and 2021). About the study as a whole: Exclusion criteria were prior checkpoint blockade, use of systemic immunosuppressants, or recent radiotherapy or other anti-cancer therapy within 4 weeks. Patients received pembrolizumab 200 mg every 3 weeks or cemiplimab 350 mg every 2 weeks. Ongoing daily vismodegib 150 mg was also given to a subset of patients during anti-PD-1 treatment. Peripheral blood samples averaged about 110,000 TCR templates (range about 24,679-290,000) and roughly 40,000 unique clonotypes. Using site-matched tumors from BCC or SCC patients sampled before and after anti-PD-1 therapy, the study carried out paired single-cell RNA and TCR sequencing. To compare clonotypes in blood and tumor, bulk TCR sequencing was done on under 11 peripheral blood samples taken from 5 or 6 patients. Clinical response was assessed using RECIST version 1.1.

The immunoSEQ platform was used for deep TCRbeta sequencing. The study's processing was this. For further analysis, only productive rearrangements were exported from the immunoSEQ Analyzer. T cell phenotypes were assigned to bulk TCRbeta clonotypes by matching the clonotypes to single-cell RNA+TCR-seq clones with the same TCRbeta sequence. Clone enrichment in tumor was calculated as tumor frequency divided by PBMC frequency from bulk TCR sequencing. GLIPH was used to group TCRs into specificity groups, clusters of distinct TCRs likely recognizing common antigens via shared CDR3 motifs. TCRdb retrieved this table from immuneACCESS and kept in-frame rearrangements only. Not all clones are present; in checked studies, unresolved V genes account for under half, and no reason is known for the remainder. That table gives V, J and clone size, and the DNA gave D and trimming. The sample table holds 50,000 to 75,000 clones, of which under 80% were seen once. The biggest ten clones account for about 4.8% of the sample.

Regarding this clone: The antigen it recognizes is unknown. No much larger clone is present one base from it, and per-base qualities are unavailable.

The investigation overall reported the following: About 41% of tumor TCR clonotypes were detected in blood, and some novel exhausted tumor clones were observed in pre-treatment blood, which was taken as suggesting peripheral recruitment. The source of novel T cell clones was not identified, and lymphoid organs or rare unexpanded clones within the tumor or the tumor periphery could be included among the possible sources.

The CDR3 goes from the cysteine to the phenylalanine over 18 residues. Kept here is only the CDR3 DNA, which spans 54 bases and is read in frame from base 1. A distance of 23 bases separates the germline ends of V and J, which lose 3 bases and 3 bases respectively. From the germline V gene, CDR1 is KGHDR and CDR2 is SFDVKD. Reading the label with the study, this specimen's time point is: after anti-PD-1 therapy. Genomic DNA extracted from tumor biopsies or peripheral blood was used for bulk TCRbeta sequencing, with input ranging from roughly 616 ng to 6,004 ng. All patients had histologically proven advanced or metastatic basal or squamous cell carcinoma and were poor candidates for surgical resection. Of the ten to twelve patients in the basal cell carcinoma cohort, 8 or 9 underwent bulk tumor TCR sequencing.

Recombination connected TRBV24-1 to TRBJ2-7; the D segment may tentatively be TRBD1 or TRBD2, each giving 8 matched bases. This sequence was found in a human donor with basal cell carcinoma. The sequenced sample was PBMCs, obtained after anti-PD-1 treatment. The DNA reads as follows: TGTGCCACCAGTGATCATGACAGGGGACTAGTTGGTAGCTACGAGCAGTACTTC. This sequence encodes CATSDHDRGLVGSYEQYF.